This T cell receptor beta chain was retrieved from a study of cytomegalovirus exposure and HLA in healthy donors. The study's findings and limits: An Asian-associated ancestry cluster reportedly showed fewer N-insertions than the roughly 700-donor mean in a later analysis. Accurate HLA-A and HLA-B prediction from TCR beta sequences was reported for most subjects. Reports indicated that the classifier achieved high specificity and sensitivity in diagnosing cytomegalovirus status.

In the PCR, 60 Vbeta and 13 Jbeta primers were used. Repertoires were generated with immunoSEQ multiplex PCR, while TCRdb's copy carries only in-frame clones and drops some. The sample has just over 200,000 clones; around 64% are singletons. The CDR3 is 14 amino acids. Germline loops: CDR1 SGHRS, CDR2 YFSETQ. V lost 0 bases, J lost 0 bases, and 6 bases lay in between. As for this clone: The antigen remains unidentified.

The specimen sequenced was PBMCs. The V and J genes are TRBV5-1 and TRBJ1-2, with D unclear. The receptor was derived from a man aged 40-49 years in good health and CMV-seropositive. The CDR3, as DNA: TGCGCCAGCAGCTTGGTCTCAGCTAACTATGGCTACACCTTC. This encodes CASSLVSANYGYTF.